The clone carrying this T cell receptor (beta chain) appeared many times. The sample belongs to a study of T-cell reconstitution after alpha-beta-depleted transplantation in children. The TCRbeta library incorporated unique molecular identifiers. TCRdb itself ran the PCR reads through MiXCR, one entry per CDR3 protein. Found here are about 640,000 distinct CDR3 sequences, about 15% of them singletons; the top ten hold over 0.95%. Germline loops: CDR1 SGHRS, CDR2 YFSETQ. Trimming left V 0 bases short and J 7 bases short, with 11 bases between. The CDR3 has 15 amino acids. V usage is TRBV5-1 and J usage is TRBJ1-6; D remains unclear. Here the sequenced sample was PBMCs from the stem cell graft donor, taken from the stem cell graft. The clonotype was recovered from a human donor who donated a stem cell graft to a child with acute myeloid leukemia. The CDR3 region has the DNA TGCGCCAGCAGCTTGGGGGTCGGATCAAATTCACCCCTCCACTTT. This translates into CASSLGVGSNSPLHF.